In this sample, the clone carrying this T cell receptor beta chain turned up many times. In TCRdb, the RT-PCR reads were re-called with MiXCR into one record per CDR3 protein. The sample carries about 680,000 distinct CDR3 sequences, approximately 15% recorded once. The sequence came from a female donor in good health, serving as a healthy control. The sequenced sample was memory CD4+ T cells from blood.

This CDR3 is CAIKGRLNYGYTF. The CDR3 DNA reads TGTGCCATCAAGGGCAGGCTAAACTATGGCTACACCTTC. The chain employs TRBV10-3 and TRBJ1-2; D not resolved. This CDR3 spans 13 amino acids. Germline V gives CDR1 ENHRY, CDR2 SYGVKD. Trimming shortened V by 7 bases and J by 2 bases, and 11 bases separated the two germline ends.